Listed below are T cell receptor beta chains from one sample, sequenced in a study of T cell responses to AZD1222 COVID-19 vaccine. Produced via immunoSEQ multiplex PCR; TCRdb's table is partial and in-frame only. The sample contains tens of thousands of clones, about 94% of which appear only once. Sequences were derived from peripheral blood, sampled 28 days after the second AZD1222 dose. These receptor sequences come from an adult who received the AZD1222 COVID-19 vaccine. CDR3s include the opening cysteine and the closing phenylalanine or tryptophan. The order of the fields is CDR3 length, clone size, J gene, D gene, V gene, CDR3 protein, CDR3 DNA. A D gene is named only where the DNA matches it firmly. Clone sizes are given selectively: once, few, many, or a class where the clone is expanded.

CDR3 length: 16; clone size: -; J gene: TRBJ2-1; D gene: TRBD1; V gene: TRBV19; CDR3 protein: CASSGYYGTGKNEQFF; CDR3 DNA: TGTGCCAGTAGTGGATACTACGGGACAGGGAAGAATGAGCAGTTCTTC
CDR3 length: 14; clone size: -; J gene: TRBJ1-4; D gene: -; V gene: TRBV29-1; CDR3 protein: CSVEAGGGSEKLFF; CDR3 DNA: TGCAGCGTTGAAGCGGGGGGAGGGAGTGAAAAACTGTTTTTT
CDR3 length: 14; clone size: -; J gene: TRBJ1-1; D gene: TRBD1; V gene: TRBV7-9; CDR3 protein: CASSPDRVNTEAFF; CDR3 DNA: TGTGCCAGCAGCCCAGACAGGGTGAACACTGAAGCTTTCTTT
CDR3 length: 13; clone size: -; J gene: TRBJ2-7; D gene: -; V gene: TRBV10-3; CDR3 protein: CAIGKPTGYEQYF; CDR3 DNA: TGTGCCATCGGCAAACCCACAGGGTACGAGCAGTACTTC
CDR3 length: 16; clone size: -; J gene: TRBJ2-3; D gene: -; V gene: TRBV4-2; CDR3 protein: CASSQERGSGTDTQYF; CDR3 DNA: TGTGCCAGCAGCCAAGAACGAGGTAGCGGCACAGATACGCAGTATTTT
CDR3 length: 13; clone size: -; J gene: TRBJ2-1; D gene: -; V gene: TRBV3-1/TRBV3-2; CDR3 protein: CASRASLNNEQFF; CDR3 DNA: TGTGCCAGCAGGGCTAGCCTGAACAATGAGCAGTTCTTC
CDR3 length: 14; clone size: -; J gene: TRBJ2-5; D gene: -; V gene: TRBV5-1; CDR3 protein: CASSLGQDQETQYF; CDR3 DNA: TGCGCCAGCAGCTTGGGACAGGATCAAGAGACCCAGTACTTC
CDR3 length: 16; clone size: -; J gene: TRBJ2-1; D gene: -; V gene: TRBV19; CDR3 protein: CASSDKDWYSYNEQFF; CDR3 DNA: TGTGCCAGTTCCGATAAAGACTGGTACTCCTACAATGAGCAGTTCTTC
CDR3 length: 12; clone size: once; J gene: TRBJ2-2; D gene: -; V gene: TRBV27; CDR3 protein: CASSLGPGELFF; CDR3 DNA: TGTGCCAGCAGTTTAGGCCCCGGGGAGCTGTTTTTT
CDR3 length: 15; clone size: -; J gene: TRBJ1-2; D gene: -; V gene: TRBV5-6; CDR3 protein: CASSLAGAGFNGYTF; CDR3 DNA: TGTGCCAGCAGCTTGGCTGGGGCTGGGTTTAATGGCTACACCTTC
CDR3 length: 16; clone size: few; J gene: TRBJ1-2; D gene: -; V gene: TRBV21-1; CDR3 protein: CASSKSLEGLQNGYTF; CDR3 DNA: TGTGCCAGCAGCAAAAGTCTGGAGGGACTTCAAAATGGCTACACCTTC
CDR3 length: 16; clone size: -; J gene: TRBJ2-1; D gene: TRBD2; V gene: TRBV4-3; CDR3 protein: CASSQEPGLGYNEQFF; CDR3 DNA: TGCGCCAGCAGCCAAGAGCCGGGACTAGGCTACAATGAGCAGTTCTTC
CDR3 length: 15; clone size: -; J gene: TRBJ2-7; D gene: TRBD2; V gene: TRBV2; CDR3 protein: CASSAGTSGVYEQYF; CDR3 DNA: TGTGCCAGCAGTGCCGGGACTAGCGGGGTCTACGAGCAGTACTTC
CDR3 length: 13; clone size: -; J gene: TRBJ1-2; D gene: -; V gene: TRBV2; CDR3 protein: CASSEREGDGYTF; CDR3 DNA: TGTGCCAGCAGTGAGCGAGAGGGGGATGGCTACACCTTC
CDR3 length: 16; clone size: -; J gene: TRBJ1-2; D gene: -; V gene: TRBV7-3; CDR3 protein: CASSLRRRGANYGYTF; CDR3 DNA: TGTGCCAGCAGCTTAAGACGAAGGGGTGCTAACTATGGCTACACCTTC
CDR3 length: 17; clone size: -; J gene: TRBJ2-2; D gene: TRBD1; V gene: TRBV10-1; CDR3 protein: CASSEWGQGADTGELFF; CDR3 DNA: TGCGCCAGCAGTGAGTGGGGACAGGGAGCGGACACCGGGGAGCTGTTTTTT
CDR3 length: 18; clone size: few; J gene: TRBJ1-2; D gene: TRBD1; V gene: TRBV15; CDR3 protein: CATSRGGTGGGSNYGYTF; CDR3 DNA: TGTGCCACCAGCAGAGGGGGGACAGGGGGAGGTTCTAACTATGGCTACACCTTC
CDR3 length: 16; clone size: -; J gene: TRBJ2-5; D gene: -; V gene: TRBV7-8; CDR3 protein: CASSLGTGPKGETQYF; CDR3 DNA: TGTGCCAGCAGCTTAGGGACCGGTCCTAAGGGAGAGACCCAGTACTTC
CDR3 length: 15; clone size: -; J gene: TRBJ2-2; D gene: -; V gene: TRBV2; CDR3 protein: CASSVTGWNTGELFF; CDR3 DNA: TGTGCCAGCAGTGTAACGGGATGGAACACCGGGGAGCTGTTTTTT
CDR3 length: 15; clone size: -; J gene: TRBJ1-5; D gene: -; V gene: TRBV18; CDR3 protein: CASSRDTPSNQPQHF; CDR3 DNA: TGTGCCAGCTCACGGGACACACCTAGCAATCAGCCCCAGCATTTT
CDR3 length: 14; clone size: -; J gene: TRBJ2-5; D gene: -; V gene: TRBV4-2; CDR3 protein: CASSQDRNKGTQYF; CDR3 DNA: TGTGCCAGCAGCCAAGATCGAAATAAGGGGACCCAGTACTTC
CDR3 length: 13; clone size: -; J gene: TRBJ1-5; D gene: TRBD1; V gene: TRBV30; CDR3 protein: CAYNRDRGQPQHF; CDR3 DNA: TGTGCCTACAACCGGGACAGGGGACAGCCCCAGCATTTT
CDR3 length: 18; clone size: -; J gene: TRBJ1-6; D gene: TRBD1; V gene: TRBV6-2/TRBV6-3; CDR3 protein: CASSPTGTGASRGSPLHF; CDR3 DNA: TGTGCCAGCAGCCCTACCGGGACAGGGGCCTCTCGGGGTTCACCCCTCCACTTT
CDR3 length: 18; clone size: -; J gene: TRBJ2-1; D gene: TRBD2; V gene: TRBV5-1; CDR3 protein: CASSLLAGGWDLNNEQFF; CDR3 DNA: TGCGCCAGCAGCTTACTAGCGGGGGGTTGGGATCTAAACAATGAGCAGTTCTTC
CDR3 length: 16; clone size: -; J gene: TRBJ2-2; D gene: TRBD1; V gene: TRBV18; CDR3 protein: CASSLETGEITGELFF; CDR3 DNA: TGTGCCAGCTCACTGGAGACAGGGGAGATAACCGGGGAGCTGTTTTTT
CDR3 length: 11; clone size: -; J gene: TRBJ2-3; D gene: -; V gene: TRBV7-9; CDR3 protein: CASSLADTQYF; CDR3 DNA: TGTGCCAGCAGCTTAGCAGATACGCAGTATTTT
CDR3 length: 15; clone size: -; J gene: TRBJ2-1; D gene: TRBD2; V gene: TRBV2; CDR3 protein: CATGTSGGARNEQFF; CDR3 DNA: TGTGCCACAGGGACTAGCGGGGGGGCCCGGAATGAGCAGTTCTTC
CDR3 length: 14; clone size: -; J gene: TRBJ1-4; D gene: -; V gene: TRBV3-1/TRBV3-2; CDR3 protein: CASSHHATNEKLFF; CDR3 DNA: TGTGCCAGCAGCCATCATGCAACTAATGAAAAACTGTTTTTT
CDR3 length: 16; clone size: -; J gene: TRBJ2-3; D gene: TRBD2; V gene: TRBV6-6; CDR3 protein: CASSRGLAGTLDTQYF; CDR3 DNA: TGTGCCAGCAGTCGAGGACTAGCGGGGACCCTGGATACGCAGTATTTT
CDR3 length: 18; clone size: -; J gene: TRBJ1-5; D gene: TRBD1; V gene: TRBV7-9; CDR3 protein: CASSLELGTGGRNQPQHF; CDR3 DNA: TGTGCCAGCAGCTTAGAATTAGGGACAGGGGGTAGGAATCAGCCCCAGCATTTT
CDR3 length: 13; clone size: -; J gene: TRBJ1-2; D gene: -; V gene: TRBV28; CDR3 protein: CASSLNRIYGYTF; CDR3 DNA: TGTGCCAGCAGTTTAAATAGGATCTATGGCTACACCTTC
CDR3 length: 15; clone size: -; J gene: TRBJ1-6; D gene: TRBD1; V gene: TRBV19; CDR3 protein: CASSSSGQRVSPLHF; CDR3 DNA: TGTGCCAGTAGTTCCTCGGGACAGAGGGTTTCACCCCTCCACTTT
CDR3 length: 13; clone size: once; J gene: TRBJ1-4; D gene: -; V gene: TRBV10-3; CDR3 protein: CAIREDTYEKLFF; CDR3 DNA: TGTGCCATCAGGGAGGACACCTATGAAAAACTGTTTTTT
CDR3 length: 13; clone size: -; J gene: TRBJ1-1; D gene: -; V gene: TRBV12-3/TRBV12-4; CDR3 protein: CASGRQPNTEAFF; CDR3 DNA: TGTGCCAGCGGTAGACAGCCCAACACTGAAGCTTTCTTT
CDR3 length: 15; clone size: -; J gene: TRBJ1-5; D gene: -; V gene: TRBV18; CDR3 protein: CASSPAPAGNQPQHF; CDR3 DNA: TGTGCCAGCTCACCAGCCCCGGCGGGCAATCAGCCCCAGCATTTT
CDR3 length: 11; clone size: -; J gene: TRBJ1-5; D gene: -; V gene: TRBV10-3; CDR3 protein: CAPQCHQPQHF; CDR3 DNA: TGTGCCCCTCAGTGCCATCAGCCCCAGCATTTT
CDR3 length: 18; clone size: -; J gene: TRBJ2-3; D gene: -; V gene: TRBV9; CDR3 protein: CASSTPARGHRSTDTQYF; CDR3 DNA: TGTGCCAGCAGCACTCCAGCGAGGGGACACCGAAGCACAGATACGCAGTATTTT
CDR3 length: 12; clone size: -; J gene: TRBJ1-1; D gene: -; V gene: TRBV28; CDR3 protein: CASRPRNTEAFF; CDR3 DNA: TGTGCCAGCAGGCCAAGAAACACTGAAGCTTTCTTT
CDR3 length: 14; clone size: -; J gene: TRBJ2-1; D gene: -; V gene: TRBV4-1; CDR3 protein: CASSPPPAYNEQFF; CDR3 DNA: TGCGCCAGCAGCCCCCCCCCGGCGTACAATGAGCAGTTCTTC
CDR3 length: 16; clone size: -; J gene: TRBJ1-2; D gene: -; V gene: TRBV2; CDR3 protein: CASSEVLRSRGYGYTF; CDR3 DNA: TGTGCCAGCAGTGAAGTCCTAAGGAGCAGGGGCTATGGCTACACCTTC
CDR3 length: 13; clone size: -; J gene: TRBJ1-6; D gene: -; V gene: TRBV11-2; CDR3 protein: CASSSSTPSPLHF; CDR3 DNA: TGTGCCAGCAGCTCCTCGACCCCTTCACCCCTCCACTTT
CDR3 length: 14; clone size: -; J gene: TRBJ2-1; D gene: -; V gene: TRBV25-1; CDR3 protein: CASSEYTEYNEQFF; CDR3 DNA: TGTGCCAGCAGTGAATATACCGAATACAATGAGCAGTTCTTC
CDR3 length: 14; clone size: -; J gene: TRBJ2-2; D gene: TRBD1; V gene: TRBV2; CDR3 protein: CATRTGGMTGELFF; CDR3 DNA: TGTGCCACGAGGACAGGGGGCATGACCGGGGAGCTGTTTTTT
CDR3 length: 16; clone size: -; J gene: TRBJ1-5; D gene: -; V gene: TRBV19; CDR3 protein: CASSDPRGASNQPQHF; CDR3 DNA: TGTGCCAGTAGTGACCCTAGAGGCGCTAGCAATCAGCCCCAGCATTTT
CDR3 length: 14; clone size: once; J gene: TRBJ1-2; D gene: TRBD1; V gene: TRBV5-1; CDR3 protein: CASSDRGQSGGYTF; CDR3 DNA: TGCGCCAGCAGTGACAGGGGGCAGTCTGGAGGCTACACCTTC
CDR3 length: 13; clone size: -; J gene: TRBJ1-4; D gene: -; V gene: TRBV30; CDR3 protein: CALTGRPNEKLFF; CDR3 DNA: TGTGCTCTGACCGGCAGACCTAATGAAAAACTGTTTTTT
CDR3 length: 14; clone size: -; J gene: TRBJ1-3; D gene: -; V gene: TRBV7-2; CDR3 protein: CASSLQSSGNTIYF; CDR3 DNA: TGTGCCAGCAGCTTACAGAGCTCTGGAAACACCATATATTTT
CDR3 length: 16; clone size: -; J gene: TRBJ1-1; D gene: -; V gene: TRBV19; CDR3 protein: CASSIDPGRSYTEAFF; CDR3 DNA: TGTGCCAGTAGTATAGATCCGGGGAGATCGTACACTGAAGCTTTCTTT
CDR3 length: 15; clone size: -; J gene: TRBJ1-3; D gene: -; V gene: TRBV6-6; CDR3 protein: CASSTWRSSGNTIYF; CDR3 DNA: TGTGCCAGCAGTACCTGGCGGAGCTCTGGAAACACCATATATTTT
CDR3 length: 16; clone size: -; J gene: TRBJ1-2; D gene: -; V gene: TRBV28; CDR3 protein: CASSSPPHGAIYGYTF; CDR3 DNA: TGTGCCAGCAGTTCCCCCCCCCATGGAGCGATTTATGGCTACACCTTC
CDR3 length: 13; clone size: -; J gene: TRBJ2-2; D gene: -; V gene: TRBV2; CDR3 protein: CASSRTYTGELFF; CDR3 DNA: TGTGCCAGCAGTCGGACCTACACCGGGGAGCTGTTTTTT
CDR3 length: 12; clone size: -; J gene: TRBJ2-1; D gene: -; V gene: TRBV18; CDR3 protein: CASSPEGTEQFF; CDR3 DNA: TGTGCCAGCTCACCTGAAGGGACTGAGCAGTTCTTC
CDR3 length: 14; clone size: -; J gene: TRBJ1-2; D gene: -; V gene: TRBV6-6; CDR3 protein: CASSSGVVNYGYTF; CDR3 DNA: TGTGCCAGCAGTTCTGGGGTTGTTAACTATGGCTACACCTTC
CDR3 length: 16; clone size: -; J gene: TRBJ1-2; D gene: -; V gene: TRBV5-1; CDR3 protein: CASSLGGPSTNYGYTF; CDR3 DNA: TGCGCCAGCAGCTTGGGGGGTCCTTCTACTAACTATGGCTACACCTTC
CDR3 length: 18; clone size: once; J gene: TRBJ1-1; D gene: -; V gene: TRBV5-1; CDR3 protein: CASSLLAPTGGINTEAFF; CDR3 DNA: TGCGCCAGCAGCTTGCTGGCACCTACCGGGGGGATAAACACTGAAGCTTTCTTT
CDR3 length: 16; clone size: -; J gene: TRBJ2-2; D gene: -; V gene: TRBV11-2; CDR3 protein: CASSPHGGLDTGELFF; CDR3 DNA: TGTGCCAGCAGCCCCCACGGGGGTTTGGACACCGGGGAGCTGTTTTTT
CDR3 length: 14; clone size: -; J gene: TRBJ1-2; D gene: -; V gene: TRBV27; CDR3 protein: CASSFIDGAYGYTF; CDR3 DNA: TGTGCCAGCAGTTTTATCGACGGAGCCTATGGCTACACCTTC
CDR3 length: 12; clone size: -; J gene: TRBJ2-5; D gene: -; V gene: TRBV4-1; CDR3 protein: CASSPTRGTQYF; CDR3 DNA: TGCGCCAGCAGCCCGACTCGCGGGACCCAGTACTTC
CDR3 length: 15; clone size: -; J gene: TRBJ2-7; D gene: TRBD1; V gene: TRBV7-8; CDR3 protein: CASSLLKGQYTEQYF; CDR3 DNA: TGTGCCAGCAGCTTATTAAAGGGACAGTATACCGAGCAGTACTTC
CDR3 length: 17; clone size: -; J gene: TRBJ2-2; D gene: -; V gene: TRBV7-9; CDR3 protein: CANPPPQGQGETGELFF; CDR3 DNA: TGTGCCAACCCCCCGCCCCAAGGGCAGGGTGAAACCGGGGAGCTGTTTTTT